The T cell receptor beta chain described here comes from a study of T-cell reconstitution after alpha-beta-depleted transplantation in children. Unique molecular identifiers were incorporated into the prepared TCRbeta library. MiXCR, applied by TCRdb to the PCR reads, yields one record per CDR3 protein. The sample holds a few hundred thousand distinct CDR3 sequences, 13% seen once. V was pared by 5 bases and J by 2 bases, with 10 bases of the junction left unmatched. The V gene's germline CDR1 is DFQATT and CDR2 SNEGSKA (reference sequence). CDR3 length equals 16 residues. The TCR was taken from a human donor who donated a stem cell graft to a child with Fanconi anemia. The sequencing here drew on PBMCs, taken from the stem cell graft. V gene TRBV20-1 combines with J gene TRBJ2-4; 9 nucleotides match TRBD1. CDR3 bases: TGCAGTGCTCAAGACAGGGGGTCGGGGCCCAAAAACATTCAGTACTTC. It specifies CSAQDRGSGPKNIQYF.